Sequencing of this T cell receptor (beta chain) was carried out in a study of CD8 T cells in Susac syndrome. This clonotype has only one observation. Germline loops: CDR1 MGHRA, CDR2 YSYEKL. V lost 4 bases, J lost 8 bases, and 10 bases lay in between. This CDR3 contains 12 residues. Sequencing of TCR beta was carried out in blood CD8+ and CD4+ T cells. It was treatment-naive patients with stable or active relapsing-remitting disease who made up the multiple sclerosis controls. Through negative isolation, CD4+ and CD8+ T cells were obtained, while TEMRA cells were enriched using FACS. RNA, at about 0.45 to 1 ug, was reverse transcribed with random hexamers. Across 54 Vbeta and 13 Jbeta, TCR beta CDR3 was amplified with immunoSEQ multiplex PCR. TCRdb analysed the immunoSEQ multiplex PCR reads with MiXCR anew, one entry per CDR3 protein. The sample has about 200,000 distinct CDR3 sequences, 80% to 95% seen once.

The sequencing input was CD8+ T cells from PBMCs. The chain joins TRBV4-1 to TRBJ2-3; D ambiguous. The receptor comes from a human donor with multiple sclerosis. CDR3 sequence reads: CASSLLGRTQYF. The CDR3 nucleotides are TGCGCCAGCAGCCTCCTGGGTCGTACGCAGTATTTT.